Below, 10 T cell receptor beta chains from the same sample are listed, as sequenced in a study of blood T cell repertoires in COVID-19. Assay: immunoSEQ multiplex PCR; the TCRdb copy retains only in-frame clones and omits some. The sample lists roughly 140,000 clones, roughly 90% occurring once. The sequenced sample was peripheral blood. The receptors were gathered from a woman aged 55 to 70 with active or convalescent COVID-19.

V and J are TRBV7-9 and TRBJ1-1; 7 positions match TRBD1. Germline assignment: CDR1 SEHNR and CDR2 FQNEAQ (reference sequence). With 4 bases clipped from V and 4 bases from J, the junction kept 9 bases outside the gene matches. The CDR3 runs to 15 residues. The CDR3 sequence: CASSSRGLRGTEAFF. The CDR3 bases are TGTGCCAGCAGCTCGAGGGGGCTAAGAGGCACTGAAGCTTTCTTT.

The chain employs TRBV27 and TRBJ2-7; 11 nucleotides agree with TRBD2. Germline loops: CDR1 MNHEY, CDR2 SMNVEV (reference sequence). The V and J ends lost 5 bases and 3 bases, in that order; junction bases with no gene match: 3. The length of the CDR3 is 14 residues. The CDR3 protein is CASSPLAGVYEQYF. CDR3 coding DNA: TGTGCCAGCAGTCCACTAGCGGGGGTCTACGAGCAGTACTTC.

J is TRBJ1-2 and V is TRBV19, with D perhaps TRBD1 (5 bases). Germline CDR1 is LNHDA and CDR2 is SQIVND (reference sequence). The CDR3 consists of 14 residues. The V and J ends lost 5 bases and 4 bases respectively, with 14 bases between them. The CDR3, as DNA: TGTGCCAGTAGTCTCCGTCAGGGAGGCTATGGCTACACCTTC. Translation: CASSLRQGGYGYTF. Full variable domain (missing parts from reference TRBV19 and TRBJ1-2): DGGITQSPKYLFRKEGQNVTLSCEQNLNHDAMYWYRQDPGQGLRLIYYSQIVNDFQKGDIAEGYSVSREKKESFPLTVTSAQKNPTAFYLCASSLRQGGYGYTFGSGTRLTVV.

CDR3 region: CASRTTGTRTDTQYF. In DNA, the CDR3 is TGTGCCAGCAGAACAACAGGGACGAGGACAGATACGCAGTATTTT. This chain uses TRBV6-5 with TRBJ2-3; possibly TRBD1 for D (6 bases). The CDR3 has 15 amino acids. Trimming stripped 6 bases from V and 3 bases from J, with 16 bases between. Germline V gene lookup returns CDR1 MNHEY and CDR2 SVGAGI.

CDR3 sequence reads: CASSDAGTVYGYTF. The CDR3, as DNA: TGTGCCAGCAGTGACGCAGGGACAGTTTATGGCTACACCTTC. The gene calls are TRBV2 and TRBJ1-2, with 7 positions matching TRBD1. V was pared by 3 bases and J by 5 bases, with 6 bases of the junction left unmatched. This CDR3 comprises 14 residues. The germline gives CDR1 SNHLY, CDR2 FYNNEI.

This chain connects TRBV10-3 to TRBJ2-2; perhaps TRBD1 as D (6 bases). Germline-derived CDR1 and CDR2 are ENHRY and SYGVKD. This CDR3 region has 14 residues. V lost 9 bases, J lost 2 bases, and 13 bases lay in between. CDR3 protein: CAIQGRFNTGELFF. The CDR3 DNA follows: TGTGCCATACAGGGAAGGTTCAACACCGGGGAGCTGTTTTTT.

The V gene is TRBV7-2, the J gene TRBJ2-5; tentatively, D is TRBD1 (6 bases). Germline CDR1 reads SGHTA; CDR2 reads FQGNSA. Trimming shortened V by 5 bases and J by 5 bases, and 21 bases separated the two germline ends. The CDR3 spans 16 residues. In DNA form, the CDR3 reads TGTGCCAGCAGCCTACAGCTCGGACAGAGTAGGGAGACCCAGTACTTC. Protein sequence: CASSLQLGQSRETQYF.

V usage is TRBV10-3 and J usage is TRBJ1-5, with 8 bases matching TRBD1. The CDR3 totals 13 residues. CDR1 ENHRY and CDR2 SYGVKD come from the germline V gene. After removal of 7 bases from V and 6 bases from J, the junction contained 5 bases not matched to a gene. CDR3 loop: CAINRGIGQPQHF. The CDR3, as DNA: TGTGCCATCAACAGGGGGATAGGTCAGCCCCAGCATTTT.

The rearrangement joins TRBV12-3 or TRBV12-4 to TRBJ1-5; 9 positions match TRBD1. V was pared by 6 bases and J by 7 bases, with 4 bases of the junction left unmatched. The CDR3 covers 13 residues. CDR3 nucleotides: TGTGCCAGCAGGCAGACAGGGGGACAGCCCCAGCATTTT. Translated, it gives CASRQTGGQPQHF.

The chain joins TRBV30 to TRBJ2-1, with TRBD2 matching 9 bases. Losses at the gene ends were 1 base for V and 7 bases for J; bases not matched to a gene: 8. The CDR3 is 15 amino acids. Germline assignment: CDR1 GTSNPN and CDR2 SVGIG (reference sequence). The chain's CDR3 is CAWSDLTAGGNEQFF. CDR3 in DNA: TGTGCCTGGAGTGACCTGACGGCGGGGGGGAATGAGCAGTTCTTC.